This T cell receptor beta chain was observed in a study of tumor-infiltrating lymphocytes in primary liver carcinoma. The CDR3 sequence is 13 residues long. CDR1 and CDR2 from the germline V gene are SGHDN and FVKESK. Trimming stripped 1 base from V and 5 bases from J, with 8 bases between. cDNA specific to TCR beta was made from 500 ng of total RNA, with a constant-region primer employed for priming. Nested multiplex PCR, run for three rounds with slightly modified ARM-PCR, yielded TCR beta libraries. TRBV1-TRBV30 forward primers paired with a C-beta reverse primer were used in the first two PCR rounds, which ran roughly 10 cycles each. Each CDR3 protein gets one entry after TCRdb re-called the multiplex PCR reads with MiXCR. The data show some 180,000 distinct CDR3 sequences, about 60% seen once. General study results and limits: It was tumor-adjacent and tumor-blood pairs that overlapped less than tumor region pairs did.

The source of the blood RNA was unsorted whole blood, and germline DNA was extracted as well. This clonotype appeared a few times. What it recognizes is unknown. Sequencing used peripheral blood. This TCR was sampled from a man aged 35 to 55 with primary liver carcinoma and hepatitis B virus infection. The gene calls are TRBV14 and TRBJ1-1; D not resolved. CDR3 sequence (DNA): TGTGCCAGCAGCCAAGTGATAGGTACTGAAGCTTTCTTT. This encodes CASSQVIGTEAFF.